This entry lists 24 T cell receptor beta chains sequenced from one sample in a study of shared clonotypes between healthy human individuals. Generated by immunoSEQ multiplex PCR, the TCRdb table keeps only in-frame clones and is missing some. The table shows about 490,000 clones, with about three quarters occurring only once. The specimen sequenced was PBMCs. These receptors were collected from a woman aged 40 to 49 in good health. Some clones in this sample may be carry-over from other donors' samples.

The genes are TRBV29-1 and TRBJ2-5; 10 nucleotides match TRBD2. Germline CDR1 SQVTM, CDR2 ANQGSEA. Trimming cost V 7 bases and J 5 bases; bases outside gene matches: 13. This CDR3 has 15 amino acids. CDR3 residues: CSAPPASGSIETQYF. The CDR3 bases are TGCAGCGCCCCCCCGGCTAGCGGGAGTATTGAGACCCAGTACTTC.

The chain carries TRBV5-1 and TRBJ2-5; D is possibly TRBD2 (5 bases). CDR1 and CDR2 (germline): SGHRS, YFSETQ. The CDR3 spans 16 residues. V shed 7 bases and J shed 4 bases, with 23 bases lying between them. CDR3: CASSPSPMGVGETQYF. CDR3 nucleotide sequence: TGCGCCAGCTCGCCCTCTCCGATGGGAGTGGGAGAGACCCAGTACTTC.

The chain combines TRBV7-9 with TRBJ2-7; D possibly corresponds to TRBD2 (6 bases). CDR1 is SEHNR, CDR2 FQNEAQ, per germline (reference sequence). There are 16 residues in the CDR3. The ends were cut back, 1 base at V and 0 bases at J, with 13 bases in the middle. In DNA, the CDR3 is TGTGCCAGCAGCTTAGGGGGGACTTTGAGCTCCTACGAGCAGTACTTC. It encodes CASSLGGTLSSYEQYF.

The chain links TRBV9 to TRBJ2-7; D may be TRBD1 (5 bases). Germline V gives CDR1 SGDLS, CDR2 YYNGEE. Trimming stripped 0 bases from V and 7 bases from J, with 17 bases between. This CDR3 spans 15 amino acids. In DNA form, the CDR3 reads TGTGCCAGCAGCGTAGAAGGGGCGTTTGTTGGGGAGCAGTACTTC. Its protein product is CASSVEGAFVGEQYF. The full variable domain, in which reference TRBV9 and TRBJ2-7 provide the parts outside the CDR3, is DSGVTQTPKHLITATGQRVTLRCSPRSGDLSVYWYQQSLDQGLQFLIQYYNGEERAKGNILERFSAQQFPDLHSELNLSSLELGDSALYFCASSVEGAFVGEQYFGPGTRLTVT.

The rearrangement joins TRBV10-3 to TRBJ2-7; the match to TRBD1 covers 10 bases. Germline V gene lookup returns CDR1 ENHRY and CDR2 SYGVKD. This CDR3 has 15 residues. The V segment lost 3 bases and the J segment 3 bases; nucleotides outside the gene matches: 5. The CDR3 coding sequence is TGTGCCATCAGTGACTCCGGGACAGGGGACTACGAGCAGTACTTC. This encodes CAISDSGTGDYEQYF.

In the case of this clone: A read error is likely here: a far larger clone is one base away. Because it lacks the conserved phenylalanine or tryptophan at the end, this CDR3 is likely a read error. This chain uses TRBV5-1 with TRBJ2-7; D remains ambiguous. The germline V and J ends were trimmed by 0 bases and 6 bases, with 13 bases remaining between them. From germline, CDR1 is SGHRS and CDR2 YFSETQ. CDR3 length: 14 residues. CDR3 amino acids: CASSLASVRSEQYS. CDR3 sequence (DNA): TGCGCCAGCAGCTTGGCCAGTGTTAGGTCCGAGCAGTACTCC.

A word on this clone: This CDR3 is missing its conserved last phenylalanine or tryptophan, likely due to a read error. It is unclear where the CDR3 begins or ends on the DNA, so no DNA is shown, and the CDR3 is as TCRdb lists it. The chain uses TRBV20-1 and TRBJ1-1; the table's D call, TRBD1, has no DNA check behind it. The CDR3 totals 10 residues, both ends included. The germline V gene has CDR1 DFQATT and CDR2 SNEGSKA (reference sequence). The CDR3 protein is CSPFGANQAI.

This chain connects TRBV7-9 to TRBJ2-3; D gene uncertain. Germline V CDR1 and CDR2: SEHNR, FQNEAQ (reference sequence). Trimming cost V 1 base and J 5 bases, with 4 bases left between them. The CDR3 runs to 12 residues. CDR3 sequence reads: CASSLVEDTQYF. Here the CDR3 DNA reads TGTGCCAGCAGCTTAGTCGAAGATACGCAGTATTTT. Using reference TRBV7-9 and TRBJ2-3 for the parts outside the CDR3, the full variable domain is DTGVSQNPRHKITKRGQNVTFRCDPISEHNRLYWYRQTLGQGPEFLTYFQNEAQLEKSRLLSDRFSAERPKGSFSTLEIQRTEQGDSAMYLCASSLVEDTQYFGPGTRLTVL.

The J gene is TRBJ1-1, the V gene TRBV9, with no clear D. Trimming stripped 3 bases from V and 5 bases from J, with 11 bases between. Germline lookup yields CDR1 SGDLS and CDR2 YYNGEE. CDR3 length: 13 amino acids. The DNA of the CDR3 is TGTGCCAGCAGCGCCAGCCGGTTAACTGAAGCTTTCTTT. Its protein product is CASSASRLTEAFF.

This clone appeared once. The CDR3 DNA follows: TGTGCCAGCAGCCAAGAGCCTAGCGGGAGCACAGATACGCAGTATTTT. Protein product: CASSQEPSGSTDTQYF. This sequence joins TRBV4-2 and TRBJ2-3; 8 bases are a match to TRBD2. With V trimmed by 0 bases and J by 0 bases, 2 bases remained unmatched. Germline V CDR1 and CDR2: LGHNA, YNFKEQ. CDR3 size: 16 residues.

The rearrangement links TRBV10-1 to TRBJ2-1, with 9 bases fitting TRBD2. The CDR3 spans 16 residues. V trimming: 2 bases; J trimming: 3 bases; junction bases outside the gene matches: 5. Germline CDR1 reads WNHNN; CDR2 reads SYGVQD (reference sequence). The CDR3 DNA reads TGCGCCAGCAGTGAGGGGCGACTAGCGGACTACAATGAGCAGTTCTTC. Translation gives CASSEGRLADYNEQFF.

The rearrangement links TRBV19 to TRBJ1-2; weak D call: TRBD1 (6 bases). Germline lookup yields CDR1 LNHDA and CDR2 SQIVND (reference sequence). This CDR3 has 13 amino acids. V dropped 5 bases and J dropped 6 bases, with 13 bases sitting between them. CDR3 in DNA: TGTGCCAGTAGTGTCGGGGGCTCTCATGGCTACACCTTC. It is translated as CASSVGGSHGYTF. The full variable domain, with the rest looked up from reference TRBV19 and TRBJ1-2, is DGGITQSPKYLFRKEGQNVTLSCEQNLNHDAMYWYRQDPGQGLRLIYYSQIVNDFQKGDIAEGYSVSREKKESFPLTVTSAQKNPTAFYLCASSVGGSHGYTFGSGTRLTVV.

The rearrangement links TRBV27 to TRBJ2-2, with D uncertain. CDR3 size: 13 residues. Germline-derived CDR1 and CDR2 are MNHEY and SMNVEV (reference sequence). Trimming left V 1 base short and J 4 bases short, with 4 bases between. The CDR3 DNA reads as TGTGCCAGCAGTTTATGGGCCACCGGGGAGCTGTTTTTT. It yields the protein CASSLWATGELFF.

The chain uses TRBV7-2 and TRBJ2-7; D is unclear. V gave up 1 base and J gave up 0 bases, with 7 bases separating them. Germline V gives CDR1 SGHTA, CDR2 FQGNSA. This CDR3 has 14 amino acids. DNA of the CDR3: TGTGCCAGCAGCTTAGGCCGGAGCTCCTACGAGCAGTACTTC. It translates to CASSLGRSSYEQYF.

CDR3 amino acids: CASSTHGGNTYEQYF. In DNA, the CDR3 is TGTGCCAGCAGCACCCACGGCGGGAACACCTACGAGCAGTACTTC. The chain recombines TRBV28 with TRBJ2-7; D perhaps matches TRBD2 (6 bases). Germline V gene data show CDR1 as MDHEN and CDR2 as SYDVKM. The CDR3 has 15 residues. Deletions cut 6 bases from V and 2 bases from J, with 17 bases between.

The gene calls are TRBV7-2 and TRBJ2-1, with no clear D. The CDR3 has 15 amino acids. The V gene's germline CDR1 is SGHTA and CDR2 FQGNSA. Trimming took off 6 bases at V and 2 bases at J, with 14 bases between the two ends. The CDR3 DNA follows: TGTGCCAGCAGTTCCCAATTAGGACCCTACAATGAGCAGTTCTTC. Amino acids: CASSSQLGPYNEQFF.

Details on this clone: Other DNA sequences in this sample translate to the same CDR3. The rearrangement joins TRBV5-1 to TRBJ2-1; D not resolved. CDR1 and CDR2 (germline): SGHRS, YFSETQ. The CDR3 extends over 12 amino acids. The V gene lost 0 bases and the J gene lost 8 bases, with 6 bases spanning the gap. The CDR3 region is CASSLDGDEQFF. CDR3 nucleotide sequence: TGCGCCAGCAGCTTGGATGGCGATGAGCAGTTCTTC.

This chain uses TRBV12-2 with TRBJ1-1. TRBV12-2 is reported as a pseudogene. The CDR3 length is 15 residues. CDR3: CASRCRRLGNTEAFF. The CDR3 region has the DNA TGTGCAAGTCGCTGTCGACGGCTTGGGAACACTGAAGCTTTCTTT.

The chain recombines TRBV5-1 with TRBJ2-3; D is unclear. Germline V gene data show CDR1 as SGHRS and CDR2 as YFSETQ. Trimming removed 4 bases from V and 1 base from J, with 16 bases in between. CDR3 length: 16 amino acids. CDR3 loop: CASSPGRTVGTDTQYF. CDR3 nucleotide sequence: TGCGCCAGCAGCCCGGGTCGAACGGTGGGCACAGATACGCAGTATTTT.

The chain uses TRBV2 and TRBJ2-2; 10 positions agree with TRBD2. The length of the CDR3 is 13 residues. Germline V gene data show CDR1 as SNHLY and CDR2 as FYNNEI. The ends lost 7 bases at V and 6 bases at J; junction bases unmatched: 2. The CDR3: CASTLAGAGELFF. CDR3 nucleotide sequence: TGTGCCAGCACGCTAGCGGGAGCCGGGGAGCTGTTTTTT.

This clone was picked up a small number of times. The V gene is TRBV18, the J gene TRBJ1-5; the D is unclear. Germline V lookup: CDR1 KGHSH, CDR2 LQKENI. V shed 3 bases and J shed 8 bases, with 20 bases lying between them. The CDR3 covers 16 residues. CDR3 nucleotides: TGTGCCAGCTCACCGTACGGTGGGTACCCAAGGGAGCCCCAGCATTTT. Translated: CASSPYGGYPREPQHF.

The gene calls are TRBV6-6 and TRBJ2-7, with a possible D match to TRBD2 (6 bases). The CDR3 contains 13 residues. Looked up from germline, CDR1 is MNHNY and CDR2 is SVGAGI (reference sequence). The V end was cut by 6 bases, the J end by 2 bases, with 11 bases between. The DNA of the CDR3 is TGTGCCAGCAGACGGCCGGGGGCCTACGAGCAGTACTTC. Residues: CASRRPGAYEQYF.

The chain combines TRBV5-1 with TRBJ2-3, with D unclear. CDR3 size: 13 residues. Trimming removed 2 bases at V and 2 bases at J, with 6 bases between. The germline V gene has CDR1 SGHRS and CDR2 YFSETQ. In DNA, the CDR3 is TGCGCCAGCAGCTTCCCCAACACAGATACGCAGTATTTT. This sequence encodes CASSFPNTDTQYF.

This chain joins TRBV5-6 and TRBJ2-5; 7 bases align to TRBD2. J gave up 5 bases and V 3 bases, and 10 bases lay outside the gene matches. The length of the CDR3 is 15 residues. Germline values: CDR1 SGHDT, CDR2 YYEEEE. CDR3 bases: TGTGCCAGCAGCTCCTACGGACTAGGATGGGAGACCCAGTACTTC. It codes for CASSSYGLGWETQYF.